Each of the 23 T cell receptor beta chains below was sequenced from the same sample in a study of shared clonotypes between healthy human individuals. The method was immunoSEQ multiplex PCR; TCRdb's version includes in-frame clones alone and lacks a portion of them. The sample has 2 million to 2.5 million clones, 85% to 95% seen once. The sample was naive CD4+ T cells from PBMCs. The sample's subset: CD45RA+ positively selected. These receptors came from a man aged 18 to 29 in good health. Some clones in this sample may be carry-over from other donors' samples.

The V gene is TRBV11-3, the J gene TRBJ1-1, with 9 bases that match TRBD1. This CDR3 is 16 amino acids long. V lost 0 bases, J lost 1 base, and 3 bases stayed unmatched. In germline, CDR1 is SGHNT, CDR2 YENEEA. The CDR3 bases are TGTGCCAGCAGCTTAGACCCGGACAGGGGGAACACTGAAGCTTTCTTT. This codes for CASSLDPDRGNTEAFF. Full variable domain (remainder filled in from reference TRBV11-3 and TRBJ1-1): EAGVVQSPRYKIIEKKQPVAFWCNPISGHNTLYWYLQNLGQGPELLIRYENEEAVDDSQLPKDRFSAERLKGVDSTLKIQPAELGDSAVYLCASSLDPDRGNTEAFFGQGTRLTVV.

The rearrangement links TRBV7-8 to TRBJ1-1; D is perhaps TRBD1 (5 bases). The V end lost 7 bases, the J end lost 4 bases, and 16 bases lay between the germline ends. The length of the CDR3 is 14 residues. Germline V CDR1 and CDR2: SGHVS, FQNEAQ. CDR3 bases: TGTGCCAGCACCTTTGGGGAGGGGATCACTGAAGCTTTCTTT. This codes for CASTFGEGITEAFF.

The gene calls are TRBV19 and TRBJ2-7; 9 bases line up with TRBD1. This CDR3 has 14 residues. Germline V gene lookup returns CDR1 LNHDA and CDR2 SQIVND (reference sequence). With 6 bases clipped from V and 3 bases from J, the junction kept 6 bases outside the gene matches. The CDR3 DNA reads as TGTGCCAGTAGGACGGGACAGGGTCACTACGAGCAGTACTTC. Translation gives CASRTGQGHYEQYF.

The rearrangement joins TRBV4-1 to TRBJ1-5, with D possibly being TRBD1 (6 bases). From germline, CDR1 is MGHRA and CDR2 YSYEKL. This CDR3 is 15 amino acids long. Trimming cost V 7 bases and J 3 bases, with 16 bases left between them. The CDR3 loop is CASTTGQGSNQPQHF. In nucleotides, the CDR3 is TGCGCCAGCACTACAGGGCAGGGCTCCAATCAGCCCCAGCATTTT.

The chain joins TRBV19 to TRBJ2-6; D uncertain. Trimming left V 5 bases short and J 0 bases short, with 8 bases between. Germline CDR1 is LNHDA and CDR2 is SQIVND (reference sequence). The CDR3 length is 15 residues. In DNA form, the CDR3 reads TGTGCCAGTAGTTCGGGTCGCTCTGGGGCCAACGTCCTGACTTTC. This encodes CASSSGRSGANVLTF. The whole variable domain, filled in from reference TRBV19 and TRBJ2-6, reads DGGITQSPKYLFRKEGQNVTLSCEQNLNHDAMYWYRQDPGQGLRLIYYSQIVNDFQKGDIAEGYSVSREKKESFPLTVTSAQKNPTAFYLCASSSGRSGANVLTFGAGSRLTVL.

The CDR3 bases are TGTGCCAGCAGCGGCCCTCAGGGGATTGGCTACACCTTC. The encoded protein is CASSGPQGIGYTF. The chain links TRBV11-3 to TRBJ1-2; D may be TRBD1 (6 bases). CDR3 length: 13 amino acids. Trimming took 5 bases from V and 7 from J, leaving 14 bases between them. Germline-derived CDR1 and CDR2 are SGHNT and YENEEA.

The chain uses TRBV7-2 and TRBJ2-2; D is possibly TRBD1 or TRBD2 (6 bases each). Trimming took off 5 bases at V and 6 bases at J, with 13 bases between the two ends. Germline lookup yields CDR1 SGHTA and CDR2 FQGNSA. CDR3 length: 14 residues. The CDR3 DNA follows: TGTGCCAGCAGCCCGGGGGCGTTTGCCGGGGAGCTGTTTTTT. Translating it yields CASSPGAFAGELFF.

The V call is TRBV15, the J call TRBJ2-1, with a possible D match to TRBD2 (6 bases). The CDR3 contains 15 residues. V was cut by 6 bases and J by 0 bases, with 12 bases left in between. The V gene's germline CDR1 is LNHNV and CDR2 YYDKDF (reference sequence). The CDR3 DNA reads as TGTGCCACCAGGATGGTGGGGGGCTCCTACAATGAGCAGTTCTTC. It is translated as CATRMVGGSYNEQFF.

This chain uses TRBV6-1 with TRBJ2-7; tentative D call: TRBD2 (6 bases). The CDR3 sequence is 14 residues long. The germline V and J ends were trimmed by 6 bases and 2 bases, with 14 bases remaining between them. Germline assignment: CDR1 MNHNS and CDR2 SASEGT. CDR3 protein: CASSKQEGPYEQYF. CDR3 nucleotides: TGTGCCAGCAGCAAACAGGAGGGACCCTACGAGCAGTACTTC.

The chain recombines TRBV11-2 with TRBJ2-5; D might be TRBD1 (5 bases). V lost 6 bases and J 9 bases, leaving 11 bases between the germline ends. From germline, CDR1 is SGHAT and CDR2 FQNNGV. The CDR3 is made up of 11 amino acids. CDR3 loop: CASRQARAQYF. The CDR3 nucleotides read TGTGCCAGCAGACAAGCCAGGGCCCAGTACTTC.

The chain carries TRBV5-1 and TRBJ2-7; D is unclear. Germline CDR1 reads SGHRS; CDR2 reads YFSETQ. The CDR3 is 13 residues long. Trimming stripped 3 bases from V and 0 bases from J, with 7 bases between. CDR3 nucleotide sequence: TGCGCCAGCAGCTCCCTTCCCTCCTACGAGCAGTACTTC. Encoded protein: CASSSLPSYEQYF.

The chain has TRBV25-1 and TRBJ2-7, with D perhaps matching TRBD1 or TRBD2 (5 bases each). The germline V gene encodes CDR1 MGHDK and CDR2 SYGVNS. The V and J ends lost 3 bases and 6 bases respectively, with 12 bases between them. The CDR3 contains 13 residues. CDR3 DNA: TGTGCCAGCAGTGATCCAGGGAGATCCGAGCAGTACTTC. Translation gives CASSDPGRSEQYF.

Note on this clone: The same CDR3 is also encoded by other DNA sequences in this sample. The genes are TRBV9 and TRBJ1-3; D is possibly TRBD1 (6 bases). V was clipped by 0 bases and J by 2 bases, with 9 bases between them. CDR3 length equals 15 residues. Germline lookup yields CDR1 SGDLS and CDR2 YYNGEE. The CDR3 nucleotides are TGTGCCAGCAGCGTAGAAGGGGGAGCTGGAAACACCATATATTTT. Its protein product is CASSVEGGAGNTIYF.

V is TRBV5-8 and J is TRBJ2-7; TRBD2 might be the D (5 bases). The V gene's germline CDR1 is SGHTS and CDR2 YDEGEE. V was shortened by 2 bases and J by 5 bases, with 14 bases between the two germline ends. The CDR3 spans 14 residues. This CDR3 is CASSFRDYRDEQYF. The CDR3 nucleotides read TGTGCCAGCAGCTTCCGGGATTACCGGGACGAGCAGTACTTC.

The chain is built from TRBV19 and TRBJ2-7; 9 bases match TRBD1. Germline assignment: CDR1 LNHDA and CDR2 SQIVND (reference sequence). The V segment lost 6 bases and the J segment 6 bases; nucleotides outside the gene matches: 0. There are 11 residues in the CDR3. The CDR3 DNA reads as TGTGCCAGTAGACAGGGGGCCGAGCAGTACTTC. This gives the protein CASRQGAEQYF. Filled out from reference TRBV19 and TRBJ2-7, the complete variable domain reads DGGITQSPKYLFRKEGQNVTLSCEQNLNHDAMYWYRQDPGQGLRLIYYSQIVNDFQKGDIAEGYSVSREKKESFPLTVTSAQKNPTAFYLCASRQGAEQYFGPGTRLTVT.

The gene calls are TRBV2 and TRBJ1-2; no reliable D call. Trimming pared 7 bases from V and 2 bases from J, leaving 14 bases between. CDR1 and CDR2 (germline): SNHLY, FYNNEI. This CDR3 contains 14 residues. CDR3 sequence reads: CASKNGRINYGYTF. The CDR3 nucleotides read TGTGCCAGCAAGAACGGACGGATAAACTATGGCTACACCTTC.

CDR3 region: CASSPAQREEETQYF. Written as DNA, the CDR3 is TGCGCCAGCAGCCCCGCCCAGCGGGAGGAAGAGACCCAGTACTTC. V is TRBV5-1 and J is TRBJ2-5; 9 bases match TRBD2. CDR3 length: 15 amino acids. V was clipped by 4 bases and J by 3 bases; unmatched bases: 7. Germline V gives CDR1 SGHRS, CDR2 YFSETQ.

The chain links TRBV4-2 to TRBJ1-5; 8 bases are shared with TRBD1. The CDR3 spans 18 residues. Germline CDR1 and CDR2: LGHNA and YNFKEQ. J lost 6 bases, V lost 2 bases, and 15 bases had no gene match. The CDR3 DNA reads as TGTGCCAGCAGCCAACCGGGACAGGCCCCGGGAGGTGCTCAGCCCCAGCATTTT. Its protein is CASSQPGQAPGGAQPQHF.

Details on this clone: Additional DNA sequences in this sample encode the identical CDR3. The CDR3 reads CASRDRGYEKLFF. The DNA of the CDR3 is TGTGCCAGCCGGGACAGGGGTTATGAAAAACTGTTTTTT. V gene TRBV2 combines with J gene TRBJ1-4, with 10 bases aligning to TRBD1. With V trimmed by 8 bases and J by 6 bases, 3 bases remained unmatched. The germline CDR1 and CDR2 sequences are SNHLY and FYNNEI. This CDR3 spans 13 amino acids.

The table lists this clone with a few counts. V gene TRBV19 combines with J gene TRBJ1-5; 10 positions agree with TRBD1. V lost 6 bases and J lost 0; bases outside the gene matches: 8. CDR3 size: 17 residues. Germline-derived CDR1 and CDR2 are LNHDA and SQIVND (reference sequence). CDR3 DNA sequence: TGTGCCAGTAGCGCCGGGACAGGGGTCTATAGCAATCAGCCCCAGCATTTT. Protein: CASSAGTGVYSNQPQHF.

V and J are TRBV7-6 and TRBJ2-2, with 9 bases identical to TRBD2. CDR1 is SGHVS, CDR2 FNYEAQ, per germline. The ends lost 0 bases at V and 1 base at J; junction bases unmatched: 6. CDR3 length: 18 amino acids. The CDR3 region is CASSLASILAGNTGELFF. Here the CDR3 DNA reads TGTGCCAGCAGCTTAGCTAGCATACTAGCGGGGAACACCGGGGAGCTGTTTTTT.

The chain uses TRBV20-1 and TRBJ2-7, with TRBD1 as a possible D gene (5 bases). V shed 8 bases and J shed 4 bases, with 12 bases lying between them. This CDR3 has 11 amino acids. Germline lookup yields CDR1 DFQATT and CDR2 SNEGSKA (reference sequence). CDR3 sequence: CSPYQGYEQYF. DNA for the CDR3: TGCAGTCCGTACCAGGGTTACGAGCAGTACTTC.

V and J are TRBV28 and TRBJ2-2; tentatively, D is TRBD1 (5 bases). The V gene lost 10 bases and the J gene lost 6 bases, with 15 bases spanning the gap. This CDR3 region has 13 residues. Germline assignment: CDR1 MDHEN and CDR2 SYDVKM. CDR3 region: CATPTQDAGELFF. The CDR3 coding sequence is TGTGCCACACCCACACAGGATGCCGGGGAGCTGTTTTTT. Full variable domain (rest looked up from reference TRBV28 and TRBJ2-2): DVKVTQSSRYLVKRTGEKVFLECVQDMDHENMFWYRQDPGLGLRLIYFSYDVKMKEKGDIPEGYSVSREKKERFSLILESASTNQTSMYLCATPTQDAGELFFGEGSRLTVL.